This paragraph covers one TCR beta chain sequence. Its target is not known. This entry comes from a study of cytomegalovirus exposure and HLA in healthy donors. Study at large: Earlier work reported 117 million unique TCR beta sequences from approximately 180 million T cells.

Study results and limitations: Sequencing depth roughly uniform across donors was assumed in presence/absence analyses. There were some public TCRs occurring in many donors, but most TCR sequences were rare. There was a cluster of highly shared sequence variants that was likely a sequencing artifact.

PCR amplification relied on 60 Vbeta primers (plus 13 Jbeta primers). Assay used: immunoSEQ multiplex PCR; TCRdb lists only in-frame clones, some missing. The profile covers 100,000 to 150,000 clones, with around three quarters appearing a single time and about 9.2% taken by the ten largest. The CDR3 has 14 amino acids. In germline, CDR1 is SQVTM, CDR2 ANQGSEA. V was clipped by 3 bases and J by 6 bases; unmatched bases: 7. This chain links TRBV29-1 with TRBJ2-7; 11 bases agree with TRBD1. Sequencing input: PBMCs. This clonotype was obtained from a man between 25 and 39 years old in good health and CMV-seropositive. This CDR3 reads CSVDRTGGSGEQYF. The CDR3, as DNA: TGCAGCGTTGATCGGACAGGGGGCTCGGGCGAGCAGTACTTC.